This is a list of T cell receptor beta chains from one sample in a study of CXCR3-negative and CXCR3-positive naive CD8 T cells. TCRdb re-called the 5' RACE reads and catalogs CDR3 proteins one per entry, DNA excluded. This table holds around 47,000 distinct CDR3 sequences. The source material was memory CD8+ T cells from blood. The receptors here all came from a human donor in good health. Some clones in this sample may be carry-over from other donors' samples. Both conserved end residues are part of each CDR3. Some rows have no size entry. The others give once, few or many, or a class for an expanded clone.

j_call | v_call | clone_size | cdr3_aa
TRBJ2-7 | TRBV14 | . | CASSQGQPYEQYF
TRBJ1-6 | TRBV7-2 | . | CASSPYGPARQGYSPLHF
TRBJ2-2 | TRBV12-3/TRBV12-4 | . | CASRAGVYTGELFF
TRBJ1-1 | TRBV7-2 | . | CASSFTSTEAFF
TRBJ2-3 | TRBV7-2 | . | CASSLLAGRTDTQYF
TRBJ1-1 | TRBV7-9 | . | CASSPVSGAGEAFF
TRBJ2-7 | TRBV2 | . | CASSDGRGPLSEQYF
TRBJ2-1 | TRBV20-1 | . | CSASGLAYHEQFF
TRBJ1-2 | TRBV2 | . | CASSEMLGGNGYTF
TRBJ1-1 | TRBV7-9 | . | CASSSYNTPRGNTEAFF
TRBJ2-7 | TRBV7-9 | . | CASSPTAGDYLASYEQYF
TRBJ2-7 | TRBV11-1 | . | CASSIGTGDYEQYF
TRBJ1-6 | TRBV25-1 | . | CASSEFGQGNSPLHF
TRBJ2-7 | TRBV12-5 | . | CASGFNGAGEFYEQYF
TRBJ1-4 | TRBV20-1 | . | CSAPPGTAGDEKLFF
TRBJ2-7 | TRBV13 | . | CASSPGTWGYEQYF
TRBJ1-1 | TRBV19 | . | CASSDDSGGWGTEAFF
TRBJ2-7 | TRBV4-1 | . | CASSQDATVSYEQYF
TRBJ2-5 | TRBV7-2 | . | CASSAGDRLGETQYF
TRBJ2-7 | TRBV10-3 | . | CAISSGTSGNLFYEQYF
TRBJ2-1 | TRBV6-2/TRBV6-3 | . | CASSYSPSSGSGGYNEQFF
TRBJ1-1 | TRBV5-1 | . | CASSYVFMGTEAFF
TRBJ2-1 | TRBV29-1 | . | CSVEDPTTSGVYNEQFF
TRBJ2-1 | TRBV29-1 | . | CSAIQVTYNEQFF
TRBJ2-7 | TRBV15 | . | CATSVGGTNYEQYF
TRBJ1-1 | TRBV7-9 | . | CASTGKGETEAFF
TRBJ1-4 | TRBV5-1 | . | CASSPAVQVARRNEKLFF
TRBJ2-5 | TRBV20-1 | . | CSARPGLETQYF
TRBJ2-2 | TRBV11-2 | . | CASSRQRQGGTGELFF
TRBJ1-2 | TRBV12-3/TRBV12-4 | . | CASSPGTGDYYTF
TRBJ2-1 | TRBV4-3 | . | CASSQDWVGAGNEQFF
TRBJ2-7 | TRBV7-2 | . | CASSLGYYEQYF
TRBJ2-1 | TRBV6-2/TRBV6-3 | . | CASSYSGTSSYEQFF
TRBJ2-5 | TRBV10-3 | . | CAISDPDRGGETQYF
TRBJ2-1 | TRBV7-9 | . | CAGGVQSNEQFF
TRBJ2-2 | TRBV7-3 | . | CASSLESGANTGELFF
TRBJ2-7 | TRBV29-1 | . | CSVYMDSNYEQYF
TRBJ1-6 | TRBV23-1 | . | CASRNPRGRGSPLHF
TRBJ2-5 | TRBV19 | . | CASTSAGGASETQYF
TRBJ2-3 | TRBV7-3 | . | CASSPGQGAYTQYF
TRBJ2-5 | TRBV29-1 | . | CSVEGGETQYF
TRBJ1-1 | TRBV21-1 | . | CASSPWTAKNTEAFF
TRBJ2-7 | TRBV4-3 | . | CASSQGGGVTYEQYF
TRBJ2-1 | TRBV20-1 | . | CSAIGASGRGDHTEQFF
TRBJ2-7 | TRBV4-2 | . | CASSHPGQGLGEQYF
TRBJ1-1 | TRBV6-1 | medium-sized | CASSEAENTEAFF
TRBJ2-5 | TRBV5-1 | . | CASSLVMAEETQYF
TRBJ2-5 | TRBV20-1 | . | CSARERRAETQYF
TRBJ2-5 | TRBV7-6 | . | CASSWDGGQETQYF
TRBJ1-1 | TRBV3-1 | . | CASSRASGGNAEAFF
TRBJ2-5 | TRBV24-1 | . | CATSAAYQETQYF
TRBJ2-3 | TRBV20-1 | . | CSANGLEDTQYF
TRBJ2-3 | TRBV6-1 | . | CASSRDRDADTQYF